This TCR beta chain was found in a study of regulatory T cells in long-lasting Graves disease (dated by TCRdb to the early 2020s). For context, the study as a whole: Persistent Graves' disease was defined as antithyroid drug treatment for over 5 years with persistently positive TSH receptor autoantibodies. Peripheral blood TCR sequencing and RNA sequencing compared persistent Graves' disease patients with newly diagnosed Graves' disease patients. The study took place in China and was registered as a clinical trial. A total of roughly 33 samples underwent TCR sequencing: about 13 from persistent and roughly 20 from newly diagnosed Graves' disease patients. Persistent Graves' disease patients in the clinical cohort had taken antithyroid drugs for roughly 10 years on average.

This clonotype showed up many times. The antigen this receptor binds is unknown. Base qualities were left out, and no much larger clone turns up one base away. The library came from multiplex PCR. TCRdb names Illumina HiSeq 4000 as the instrument used. iRepertoire HTBI primers and Arm-PCR amplification of CDR3 regions were used to construct TCR beta libraries. Before sequencing, the PCR products underwent gel purification. The authors processed their data as follows. Gene usage analysis of CDR3 amino acid clonotypes used the 50 to 70 TRBV and more than 13 TRBJ segments found across samples. COPE and FqMerger were used to merge filtered high-quality paired reads into contigs. BLAST was used to align contigs to IMGT TRBV, TRBD and TRBJ reference genes, and CDR3 was defined according to IMGT. Any clonotype with a frequency above 0.1% was counted as a highly expanded clone. Repertoire diversity was measured by Shannon entropy, and V-J evenness by the Gini coefficient. A clonotype was considered public if more than one individual shared it. TCRdb's own reprocessing of the public reads used fastp at Q25 and MiXCR and kept productive beta chains. A single entry per CDR3 protein holds the most common genes and DNA from its merged rows. These V and J calls are TCRdb output, not the study's own analysis. The sample contains about 430,000 distinct CDR3 sequences, around 23% of them found a single time. The top ten constitute approximately 15% of the sample.

The V end loses 5 bases and the J end loses 1 base, and a stretch of 11 bases separates them. CDR1 SGHTA and CDR2 FQGNSA are derived from the germline V gene. CDR3 length: 14 amino acids, cysteine to phenylalanine. CDR3 DNA is the only sequence kept; it has 42 bases, read in frame from the first base. Sample time point, as interpreted from the label and publication: persistent/refractory GD, antithyroid drugs over 5 years with positive TRAb. RNA was extracted from PBMCs in TRIzol for both TCR sequencing and RNA sequencing. Graves' disease was diagnosed according to American Thyroid Association guidelines. The patients came from an endocrinology department in Xi'an, China. From each patient, 7.5 to 9.5 milliliters of peripheral blood was collected into an EDTA anticoagulant tube. PBMCs were isolated by Ficoll Paque Plus density gradient separation without further T cell sorting. An Agilent 2100 Bioanalyzer and agarose gel were used to check RNA quality, while a NanoDrop 2000 measured RNA concentration.

Study-level results and caveats: Persistent Graves' disease patients showed lower TCR Shannon entropy and fewer highly expanded clones than newly diagnosed patients, suggesting clonal expansion. Because the primary lesion, thyroid tissue, could not be accessed, the study looked at peripheral blood alone. Persistent patients shared more public clonotypes among themselves (more than 2,500) than newly diagnosed patients did (about 1,000). Sequencing and analysis were restricted to the TCR beta chain. The authors acknowledged the small sample size as a limitation that may reduce accuracy. TRBV28, TRBJ1-2 and TRBJ2-5 were preferentially used in persistent disease, while TRBV20-1 and TRBJ2-1 were favored in newly diagnosed disease.

The sample in question was peripheral blood mononuclear cells (PBMCs), obtained when the disease was refractory, from a patient treated with antithyroid drugs. The sequence links TRBV7-2 to TRBJ2-5; the D gene lacks a confident call. The TCR originated in a female donor with Graves disease. The DNA sequence is as follows: TGTGCCAGCAGCCCTCAGGCCTTCCAAGAGACCCAGTACTTC. Translated, it reads CASSPQAFQETQYF.